This T cell receptor (beta chain) stems from a study of shared clonotypes between healthy human individuals. Study in general: Each donor had three CD4 naive, three CD4 memory, two CD8 naive and one CD8 memory plate.

This CDR3 spans 14 amino acids. Germline CDR1 MNHEY, CDR2 SMNVEV (reference sequence). The V gene end was trimmed by 3 bases and the J gene end by 4 bases; junction bases not matched to a gene: 0. A word on this clone: The sample carries other DNA sequences with the same CDR3.

Replicate PCRs from sorted subsets contained around 200 ng DNA, which is approximately 30,000 T cell genomes. Profiling relied on immunoSEQ multiplex PCR, and the TCRdb table lists in-frame clones only, not all of them. The repertoire holds around 1.9 million clones, under 95% seen once, with around 1.7% in the top ten. Cells designated naive CD8 were CD45RO-negative and were positively selected for CCR7, with terminally differentiated effector memory CD45RA+ cells excluded. Sequenced: naive CD8+ T cells from PBMCs. The chain uses TRBV27 and TRBJ2-1; 10 bases line up with TRBD2. The sequence was obtained from a man younger than 35 in good health. Some clones in this sample may be carry-over from other donors' samples. The CDR3 DNA is TGTGCCAGCAGTTTGACTAGCGGGTACAATGAGCAGTTCTTC. Translated, it gives CASSLTSGYNEQFF.